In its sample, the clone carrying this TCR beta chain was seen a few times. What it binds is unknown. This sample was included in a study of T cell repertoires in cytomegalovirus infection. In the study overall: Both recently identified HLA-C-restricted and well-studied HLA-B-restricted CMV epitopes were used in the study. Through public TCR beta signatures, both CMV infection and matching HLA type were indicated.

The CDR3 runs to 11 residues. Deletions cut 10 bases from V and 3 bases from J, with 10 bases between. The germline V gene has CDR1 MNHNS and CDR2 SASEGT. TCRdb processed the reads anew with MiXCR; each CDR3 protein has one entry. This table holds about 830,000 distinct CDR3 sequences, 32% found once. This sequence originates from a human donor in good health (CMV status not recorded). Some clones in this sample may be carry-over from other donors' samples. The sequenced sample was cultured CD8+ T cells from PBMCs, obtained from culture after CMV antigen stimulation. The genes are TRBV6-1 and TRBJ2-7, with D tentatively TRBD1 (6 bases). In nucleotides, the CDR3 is TGTGCCACCTACAGGGTCTACGAGCAGTACTTC. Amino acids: CATYRVYEQYF.